This T cell receptor beta chain is from a study of OX40 agonist ivuxolimab in advanced cancers. Study at large: The diagnoses of dose-escalation patients were hepatocellular carcinoma, melanoma, renal cell or head and neck cancer. Males comprised about 84% of the group, whose mean age was roughly 64 years (range roughly 20 to 90).

Sequencing was performed with immunoSEQ multiplex PCR; in TCRdb, only in-frame clones are kept and a portion is missing. The sample records 55,000 to 85,000 clones, 91% being singletons. Study results and limitations: At 0.1 to 3.0 mg/kg and by week 6, clonal expansion occurred in CD4+ and CD8+ blood T cells.

The CDR3 is 14 residues long. Germline V gives CDR1 SGHVS, CDR2 FQNEAQ. With V trimmed by 6 bases and J by 6 bases, 3 bases remained unmatched. To note about this clone: Its cognate antigen is unknown.

This material consisted of CD4+ or CD8+ T cells sorted from blood, taken in a trial of the OX40 agonist ivuxolimab. The receptor was derived from an adult with an advanced solid tumor such as melanoma, head and neck, liver or kidney cancer. The rearrangement links TRBV7-8 to TRBJ2-2; 11 nucleotides match TRBD2. The CDR3 bases are TGTGCCAGCAGTTATAGCGGGAGGGCCGGGGAGCTGTTTTTT. Protein sequence: CASSYSGRAGELFF.